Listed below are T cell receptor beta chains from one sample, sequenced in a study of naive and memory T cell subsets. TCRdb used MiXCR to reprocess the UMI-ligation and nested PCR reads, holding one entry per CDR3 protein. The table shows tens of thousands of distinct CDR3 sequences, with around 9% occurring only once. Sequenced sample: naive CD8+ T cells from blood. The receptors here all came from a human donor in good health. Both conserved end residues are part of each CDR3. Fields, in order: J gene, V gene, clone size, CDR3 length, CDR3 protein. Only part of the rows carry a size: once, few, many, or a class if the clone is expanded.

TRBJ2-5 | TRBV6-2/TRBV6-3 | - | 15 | CASSEIPRIQETQYF
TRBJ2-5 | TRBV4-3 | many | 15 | CASSQTSGTVETQYF
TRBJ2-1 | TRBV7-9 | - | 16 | CASSSTRGETLHEQFF
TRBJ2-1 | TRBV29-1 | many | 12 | CSVEISYNEQFF
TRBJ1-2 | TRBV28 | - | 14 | CASSPWAANYGYTF
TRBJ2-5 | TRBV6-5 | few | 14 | CASSSTGTQETQYF
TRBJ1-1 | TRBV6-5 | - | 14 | CASSYSGSYTEAFF
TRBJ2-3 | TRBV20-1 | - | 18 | CGARDPSPGGGDTDTQYF
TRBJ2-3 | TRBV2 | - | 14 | CASSDRGPTDTQYF
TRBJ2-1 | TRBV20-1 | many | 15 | CSAPTSGSTYNEQFF
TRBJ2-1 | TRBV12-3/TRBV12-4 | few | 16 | CASSENRGFSYNEQFF
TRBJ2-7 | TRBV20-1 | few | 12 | CSARDEGREQYF
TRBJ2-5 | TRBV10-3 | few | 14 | CAISGPDAAETQYF
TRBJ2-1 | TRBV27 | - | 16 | CASGLVGGISYNEQFF
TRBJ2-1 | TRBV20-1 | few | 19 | CSARGRTSGSTSSYNEQFF
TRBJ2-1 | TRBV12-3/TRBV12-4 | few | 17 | CASSPGGDTKGWNEQFF
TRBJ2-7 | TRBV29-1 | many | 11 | CSARQGYEQYF
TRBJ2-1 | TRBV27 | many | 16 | CASSPLGTTSYNEQFF
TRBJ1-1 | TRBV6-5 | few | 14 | CASSSGTGGPQAFF
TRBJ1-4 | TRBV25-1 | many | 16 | CASSETGLAVNEKLFF
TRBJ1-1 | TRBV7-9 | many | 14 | CASSLSQGDTEAFF
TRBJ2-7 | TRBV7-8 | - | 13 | CASSLRFSYEQYF
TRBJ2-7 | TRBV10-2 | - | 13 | CASSAGASYEQYF
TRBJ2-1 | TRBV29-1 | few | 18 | CSVDGLFAGGGSYNEQFF
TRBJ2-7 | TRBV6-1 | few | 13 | CAVRRDRPDEQYF
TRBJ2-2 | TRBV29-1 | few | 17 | CSVEGGSTGGKVGELFF
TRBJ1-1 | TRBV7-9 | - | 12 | CASSSDITEAFF
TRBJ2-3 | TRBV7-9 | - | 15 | CASSPTGGEVDTQYF
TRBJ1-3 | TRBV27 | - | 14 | CASSFRGSGNTIYF
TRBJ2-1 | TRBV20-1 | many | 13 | CSALTYTYNEQFF
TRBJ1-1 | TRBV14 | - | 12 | CASSQVRTEAFF
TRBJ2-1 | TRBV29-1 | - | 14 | CSALAGGVANEQFF
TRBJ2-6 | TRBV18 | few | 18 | CASSPSGGLHSGANVLTF
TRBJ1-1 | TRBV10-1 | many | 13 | CASSDTDNTEAFF
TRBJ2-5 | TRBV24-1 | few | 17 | CATSDLDKTGGLETQYF
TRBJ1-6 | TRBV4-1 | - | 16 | CASSQYLGQNNSPLHF
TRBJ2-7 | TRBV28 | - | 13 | CASALGQGDEQYF
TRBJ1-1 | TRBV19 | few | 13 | CASHPSRNTEAFF
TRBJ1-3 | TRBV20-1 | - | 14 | CSATPGASRNTIYF
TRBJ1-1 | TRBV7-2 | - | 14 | CASSFRQGDTEAFF
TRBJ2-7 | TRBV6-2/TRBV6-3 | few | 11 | CASSYTGEQYF
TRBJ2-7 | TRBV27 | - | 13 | CASSLAGSREQYF
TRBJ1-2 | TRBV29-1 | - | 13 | CSVERGGIYGYTF
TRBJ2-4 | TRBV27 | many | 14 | CASSLASGRNIQYF
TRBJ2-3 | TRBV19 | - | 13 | CASSTTGENTQYF
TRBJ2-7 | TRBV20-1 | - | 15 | CSARDRRTSSYEQYF
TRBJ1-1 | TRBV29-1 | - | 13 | CSVEDRENTEAYF
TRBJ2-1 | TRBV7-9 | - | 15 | CASSPPGGRFYEQFF
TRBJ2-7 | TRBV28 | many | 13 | CASITRDSYEQYF